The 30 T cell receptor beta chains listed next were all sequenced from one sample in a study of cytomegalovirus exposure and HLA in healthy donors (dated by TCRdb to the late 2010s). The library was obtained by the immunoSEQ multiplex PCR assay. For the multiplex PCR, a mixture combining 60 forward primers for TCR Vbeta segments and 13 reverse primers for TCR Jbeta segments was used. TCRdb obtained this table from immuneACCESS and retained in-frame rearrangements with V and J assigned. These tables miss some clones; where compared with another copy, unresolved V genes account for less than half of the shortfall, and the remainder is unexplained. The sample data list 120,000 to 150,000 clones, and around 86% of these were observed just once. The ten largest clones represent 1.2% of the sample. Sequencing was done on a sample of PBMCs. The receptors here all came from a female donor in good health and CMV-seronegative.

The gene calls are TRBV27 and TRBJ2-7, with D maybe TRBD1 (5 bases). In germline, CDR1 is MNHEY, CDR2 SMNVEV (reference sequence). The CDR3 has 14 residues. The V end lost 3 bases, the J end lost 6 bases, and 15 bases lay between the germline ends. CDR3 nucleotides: TGTGCCAGCAGTTTTCGACAGCGCCTCTCCGAGCAGTACTTC. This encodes CASSFRQRLSEQYF.

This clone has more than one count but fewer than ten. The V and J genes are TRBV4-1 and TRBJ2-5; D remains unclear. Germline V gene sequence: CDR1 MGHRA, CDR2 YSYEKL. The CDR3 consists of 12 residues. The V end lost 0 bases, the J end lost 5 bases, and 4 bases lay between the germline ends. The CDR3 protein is CASSQDRETQYF. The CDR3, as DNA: TGCGCCAGCAGCCAAGACCGGGAGACCCAGTACTTC.

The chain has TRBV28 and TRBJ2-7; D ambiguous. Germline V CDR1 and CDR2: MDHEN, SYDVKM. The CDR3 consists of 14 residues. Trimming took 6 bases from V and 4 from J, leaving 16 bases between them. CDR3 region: CASSLLSSGYEQYF. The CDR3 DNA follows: TGTGCCAGCAGCCTTTTATCGTCCGGGTACGAGCAGTACTTC.

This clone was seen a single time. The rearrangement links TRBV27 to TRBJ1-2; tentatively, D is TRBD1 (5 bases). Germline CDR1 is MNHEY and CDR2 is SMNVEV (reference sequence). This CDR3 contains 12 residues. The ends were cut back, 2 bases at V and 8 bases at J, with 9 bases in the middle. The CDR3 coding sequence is TGTGCCAGCAGTTTACCAGGGTTCGGCTACACCTTC. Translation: CASSLPGFGYTF.

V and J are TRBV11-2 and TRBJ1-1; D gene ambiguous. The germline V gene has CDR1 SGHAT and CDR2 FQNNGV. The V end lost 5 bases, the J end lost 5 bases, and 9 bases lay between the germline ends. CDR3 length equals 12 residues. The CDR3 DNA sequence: TGTGCCAGCAGCCCCATAGAGACTGAAGCTTTCTTT. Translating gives CASSPIETEAFF.

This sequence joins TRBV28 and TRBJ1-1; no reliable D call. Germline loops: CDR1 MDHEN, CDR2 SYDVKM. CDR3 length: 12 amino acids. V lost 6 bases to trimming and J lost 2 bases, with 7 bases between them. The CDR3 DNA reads TGTGCCAGCAGGACACAAAACACTGAAGCTTTCTTT. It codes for CASRTQNTEAFF.

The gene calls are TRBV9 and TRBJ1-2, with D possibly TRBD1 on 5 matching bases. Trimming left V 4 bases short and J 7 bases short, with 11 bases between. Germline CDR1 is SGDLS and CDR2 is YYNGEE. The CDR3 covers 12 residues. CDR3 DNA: TGTGCCAGCAGCCTCACGGGGGGTGGCTACACCTTC. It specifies CASSLTGGGYTF.

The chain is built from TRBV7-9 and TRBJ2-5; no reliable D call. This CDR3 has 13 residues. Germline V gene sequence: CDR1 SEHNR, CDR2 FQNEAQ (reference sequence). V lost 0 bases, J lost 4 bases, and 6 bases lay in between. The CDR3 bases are TGTGCCAGCAGCTTAGCCAGTACAGAGACCCAGTACTTC. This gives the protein CASSLASTETQYF.

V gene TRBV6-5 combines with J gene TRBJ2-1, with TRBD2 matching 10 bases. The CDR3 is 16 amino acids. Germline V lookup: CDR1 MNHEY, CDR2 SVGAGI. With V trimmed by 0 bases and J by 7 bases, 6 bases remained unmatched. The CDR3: CASSYSGTSAGNEQFF. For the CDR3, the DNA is TGTGCCAGCAGTTACTCCGGGACTAGCGCCGGGAATGAGCAGTTCTTC.

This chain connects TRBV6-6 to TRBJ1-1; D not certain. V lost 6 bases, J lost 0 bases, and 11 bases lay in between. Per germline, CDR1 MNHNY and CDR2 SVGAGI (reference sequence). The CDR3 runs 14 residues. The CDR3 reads CASRLDGVNTEAFF. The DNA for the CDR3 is TGTGCCAGCAGGCTAGACGGAGTGAACACTGAAGCTTTCTTT.

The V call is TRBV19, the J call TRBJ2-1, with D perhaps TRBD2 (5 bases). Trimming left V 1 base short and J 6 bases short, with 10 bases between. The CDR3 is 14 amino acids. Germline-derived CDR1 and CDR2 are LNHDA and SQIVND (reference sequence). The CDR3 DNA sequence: TGTGCCAGTAGTATAGGCCCACGGGGCAATGAGCAGTTCTTC. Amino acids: CASSIGPRGNEQFF.

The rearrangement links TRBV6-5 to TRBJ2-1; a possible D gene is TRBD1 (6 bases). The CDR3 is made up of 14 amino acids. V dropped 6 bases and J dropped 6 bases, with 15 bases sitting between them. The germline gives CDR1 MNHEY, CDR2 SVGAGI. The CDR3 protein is CASSRPGHSNEQFF. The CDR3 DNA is TGTGCCAGCAGCAGACCGGGACATAGCAATGAGCAGTTCTTC.

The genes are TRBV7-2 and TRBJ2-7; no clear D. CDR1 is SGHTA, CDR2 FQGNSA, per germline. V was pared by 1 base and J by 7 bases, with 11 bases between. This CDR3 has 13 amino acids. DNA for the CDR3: TGTGCCAGCAGCTTAGGGCCCACCGGGGAGCAGTACTTC. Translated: CASSLGPTGEQYF.

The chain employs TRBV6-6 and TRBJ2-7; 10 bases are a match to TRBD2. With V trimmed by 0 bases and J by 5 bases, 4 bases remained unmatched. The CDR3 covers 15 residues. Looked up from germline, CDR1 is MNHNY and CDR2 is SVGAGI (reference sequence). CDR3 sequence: CASSYSAGGPNEQYF. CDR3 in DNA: TGTGCCAGCAGTTACTCAGCGGGAGGGCCAAACGAGCAGTACTTC.

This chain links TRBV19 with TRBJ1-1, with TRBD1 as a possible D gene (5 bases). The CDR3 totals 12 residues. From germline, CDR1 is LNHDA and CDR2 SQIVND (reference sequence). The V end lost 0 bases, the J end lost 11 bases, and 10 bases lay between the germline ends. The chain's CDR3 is CASSIDAGRAFF. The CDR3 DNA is TGTGCCAGTAGTATAGATGCAGGGAGGGCTTTCTTT.

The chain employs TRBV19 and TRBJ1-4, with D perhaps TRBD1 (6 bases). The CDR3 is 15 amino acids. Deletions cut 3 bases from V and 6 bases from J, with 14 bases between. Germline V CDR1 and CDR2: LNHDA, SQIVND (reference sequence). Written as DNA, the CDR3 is TGTGCCAGTAGTATCGGAGACAGGAGGTATGAAAAACTGTTTTTT. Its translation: CASSIGDRRYEKLFF.

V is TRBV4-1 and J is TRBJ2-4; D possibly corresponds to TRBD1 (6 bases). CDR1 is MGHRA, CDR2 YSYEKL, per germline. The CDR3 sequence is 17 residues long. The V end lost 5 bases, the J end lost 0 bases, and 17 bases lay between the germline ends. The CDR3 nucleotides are TGCGCCAGCAGCAGTCGACAGGACGGGGTAGCCAAAAACATTCAGTACTTC. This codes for CASSSRQDGVAKNIQYF.

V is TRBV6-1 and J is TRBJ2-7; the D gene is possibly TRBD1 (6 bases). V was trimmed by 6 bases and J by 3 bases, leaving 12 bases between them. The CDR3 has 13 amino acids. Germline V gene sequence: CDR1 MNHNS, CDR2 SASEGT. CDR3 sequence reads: CASRGTPVYEQYF. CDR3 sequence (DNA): TGTGCCAGCAGAGGGACACCCGTCTACGAGCAGTACTTC.

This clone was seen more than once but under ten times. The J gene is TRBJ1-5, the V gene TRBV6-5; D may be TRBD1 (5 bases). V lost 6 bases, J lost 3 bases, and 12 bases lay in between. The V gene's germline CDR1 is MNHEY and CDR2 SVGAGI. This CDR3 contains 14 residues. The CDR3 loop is CASSLDRFNQPQHF. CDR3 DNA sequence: TGTGCCAGCAGCCTCGACAGATTCAATCAGCCCCAGCATTTT.

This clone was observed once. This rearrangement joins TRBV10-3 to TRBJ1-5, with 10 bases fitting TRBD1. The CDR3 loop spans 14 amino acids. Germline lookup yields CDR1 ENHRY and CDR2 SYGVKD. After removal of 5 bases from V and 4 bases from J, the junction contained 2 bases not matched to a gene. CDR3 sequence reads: CAISRDRGNQPQHF. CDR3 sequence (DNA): TGTGCCATCAGTCGGGACAGGGGAAATCAGCCCCAGCATTTT.

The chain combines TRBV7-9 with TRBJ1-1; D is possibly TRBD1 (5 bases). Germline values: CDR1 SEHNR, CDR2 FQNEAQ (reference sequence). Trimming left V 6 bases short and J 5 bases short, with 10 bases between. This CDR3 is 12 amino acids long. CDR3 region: CASRDRGTEAFF. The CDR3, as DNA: TGTGCCAGCAGGGACCGGGGGACTGAAGCTTTCTTT.

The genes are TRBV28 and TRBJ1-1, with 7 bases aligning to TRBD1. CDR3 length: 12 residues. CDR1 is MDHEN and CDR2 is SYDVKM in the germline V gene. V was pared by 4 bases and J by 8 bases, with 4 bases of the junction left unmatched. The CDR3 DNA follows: TGTGCCAGCAGTTCGACAGGGAGGGAAGCTTTCTTT. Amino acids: CASSSTGREAFF.

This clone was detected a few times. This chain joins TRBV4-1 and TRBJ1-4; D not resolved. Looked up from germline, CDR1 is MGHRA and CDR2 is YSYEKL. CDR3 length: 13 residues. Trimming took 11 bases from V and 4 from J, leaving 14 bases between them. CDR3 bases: TGCGCCTCCACCGGGAGGGTTAATGAAAAACTGTTTTTT. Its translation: CASTGRVNEKLFF.

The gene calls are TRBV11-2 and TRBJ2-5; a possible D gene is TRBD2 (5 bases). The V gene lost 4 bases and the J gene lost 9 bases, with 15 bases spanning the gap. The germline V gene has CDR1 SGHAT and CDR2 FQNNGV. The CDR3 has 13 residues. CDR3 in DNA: TGTGCCAGCAGCTCCCGCCGGGATGGTCCCCAGTACTTC. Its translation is CASSSRRDGPQYF. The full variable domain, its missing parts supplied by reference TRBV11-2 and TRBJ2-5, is EAGVAQSPRYKIIEKRQSVAFWCNPISGHATLYWYQQILGQGPKLLIQFQNNGVVDDSQLPKDRFSAERLKGVDSTLKIQPAKLEDSAVYLCASSSRRDGPQYFGPGTRLLVL.

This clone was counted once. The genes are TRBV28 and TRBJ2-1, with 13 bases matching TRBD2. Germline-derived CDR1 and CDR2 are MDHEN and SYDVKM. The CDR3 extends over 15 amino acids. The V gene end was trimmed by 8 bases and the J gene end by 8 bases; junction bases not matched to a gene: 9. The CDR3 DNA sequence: TGTGCCAGCGGAGTACTAGCGGGAGGGCCGGATGAGCAGTTCTTC. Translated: CASGVLAGGPDEQFF.

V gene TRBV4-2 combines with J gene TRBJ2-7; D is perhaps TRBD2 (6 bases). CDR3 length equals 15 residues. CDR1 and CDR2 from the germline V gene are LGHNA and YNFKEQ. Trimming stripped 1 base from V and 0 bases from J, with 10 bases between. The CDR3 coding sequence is TGTGCCAGCAGCCAAGGGGAGGAGATCTCCTACGAGCAGTACTTC. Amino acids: CASSQGEEISYEQYF.

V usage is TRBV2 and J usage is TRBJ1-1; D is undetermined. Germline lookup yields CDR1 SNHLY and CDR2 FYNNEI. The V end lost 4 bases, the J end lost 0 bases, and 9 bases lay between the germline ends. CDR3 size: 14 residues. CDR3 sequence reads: CASSAEVMNTEAFF. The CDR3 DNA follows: TGTGCCAGCAGTGCTGAGGTAATGAACACTGAAGCTTTCTTT.

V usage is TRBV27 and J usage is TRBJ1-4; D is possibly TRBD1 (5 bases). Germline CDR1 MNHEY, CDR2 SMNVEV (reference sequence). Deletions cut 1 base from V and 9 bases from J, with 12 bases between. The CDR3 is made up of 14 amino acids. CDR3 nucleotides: TGTGCCAGCAGTTTATTAATGGGGCAGAAAAAACTGTTTTTT. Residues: CASSLLMGQKKLFF.

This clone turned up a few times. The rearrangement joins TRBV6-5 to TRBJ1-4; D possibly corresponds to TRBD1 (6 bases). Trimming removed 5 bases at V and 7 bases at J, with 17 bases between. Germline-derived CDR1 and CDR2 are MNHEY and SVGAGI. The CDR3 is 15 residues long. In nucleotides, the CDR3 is TGTGCCAGCAGTCCTGAACAGGGTTTCGGTGAAAAACTGTTTTTT. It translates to CASSPEQGFGEKLFF.

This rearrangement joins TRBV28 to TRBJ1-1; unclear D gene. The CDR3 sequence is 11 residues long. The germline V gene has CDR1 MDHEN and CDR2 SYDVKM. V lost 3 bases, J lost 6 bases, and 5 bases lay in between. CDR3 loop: CASSFRSEAFF. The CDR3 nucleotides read TGTGCCAGCAGTTTCCGGTCTGAAGCTTTCTTT.